Shown below are 25 T cell receptor beta chains from a single sample sequenced in a study of OX40 agonist ivuxolimab in advanced cancers. TCRdb's copy holds only in-frame clones and misses some; the assay was immunoSEQ multiplex PCR. The data contain 77,000 or so clones, about 90% of them singletons. Sequenced here: CD4+ or CD8+ T cells sorted from blood, sampled in a trial of the OX40 agonist ivuxolimab. The receptors shown here come from an adult with an advanced solid tumor such as melanoma, head and neck, liver or kidney cancer.

V gene TRBV6-5 combines with J gene TRBJ2-7; tentatively, D is TRBD1 (6 bases). The CDR3 runs 14 residues. Between the trimmed V and J ends, which lost 3 bases and 0 bases, there was a span of 9 bases. Germline values: CDR1 MNHEY, CDR2 SVGAGI. The CDR3 reads CASSYGGPSYEQYF. The CDR3 DNA follows: TGTGCCAGCAGTTATGGGGGCCCCTCCTACGAGCAGTACTTC.

The chain combines TRBV27 with TRBJ1-5, with D possibly TRBD1 on 5 matching bases. Germline V gene lookup returns CDR1 MNHEY and CDR2 SMNVEV (reference sequence). V was clipped by 2 bases and J by 10 bases, with 15 bases between them. The CDR3 is 14 amino acids. In DNA form, the CDR3 reads TGTGCCAGCAGTTTACGACAGTTTTTGGGACCCCAGCATTTT. Translating gives CASSLRQFLGPQHF.

This clone was seen a handful of times. This chain uses TRBV6-1 with TRBJ2-3, with a tentative D call TRBD1 (5 bases). The CDR3 totals 18 residues. Germline V gene lookup returns CDR1 MNHNS and CDR2 SASEGT. With 2 bases removed from V and 2 bases from J, the gap between germline ends came to 20 bases. The CDR3 is CASSEPLSGSVLTDTQYF. CDR3 in DNA: TGTGCCAGCAGTGAACCCTTATCAGGGTCTGTTCTCACAGATACGCAGTATTTT.

This clone was observed a single time. The rearrangement links TRBV14 to TRBJ1-1; a possible D gene is TRBD1 (5 bases). This CDR3 contains 16 residues. V was cut by 0 bases and J by 3 bases, with 14 bases left in between. Germline CDR1 reads SGHDN; CDR2 reads FVKESK. CDR3 nucleotide sequence: TGTGCCAGCAGCCAAGAGGGAGAGGGGTTGGACACTGAAGCTTTCTTT. Translating it yields CASSQEGEGLDTEAFF.

The chain joins TRBV5-8 to TRBJ1-3, with TRBD1 matching over 8 bases. Germline assignment: CDR1 SGHTS and CDR2 YDEGEE. The CDR3 is made up of 15 amino acids. The trim removed 3 bases at V and 2 bases at J, leaving 4 bases unmatched. In nucleotides, the CDR3 is TGTGCCAGCAGCTCTCCAGGGGGCCCTGGAAACACCATATATTTT. Translated, it gives CASSSPGGPGNTIYF.

The chain combines TRBV2 with TRBJ2-1; TRBD2 is a possible D gene (6 bases). The CDR3 is 17 amino acids. Germline values: CDR1 SNHLY, CDR2 FYNNEI. V was clipped by 6 bases and J by 3 bases, with 21 bases between them. For the CDR3, the DNA is TGTGCCAGCAGGGGGCCTTTTAGCGGTTTGGGCTACAATGAGCAGTTCTTC. It codes for CASRGPFSGLGYNEQFF.

V gene TRBV30 combines with J gene TRBJ1-1, with a weak D call TRBD1 (6 bases). The V and J ends lost 3 bases and 6 bases respectively, with 14 bases between them. The CDR3 has 13 residues. CDR1 and CDR2 (germline): GTSNPN, SVGIG (reference sequence). CDR3 in DNA: TGTGCCTGGAGGGAGGGGGTGAGTCCTGAAGCTTTCTTT. Translation gives CAWREGVSPEAFF.

The CDR3 DNA reads TGTGCCAGAAGCTCCCGGACAGAGACCGGATCCTCACCCCTCCACTTT. It codes for CARSSRTETGSSPLHF. V and J are TRBV5-3 and TRBJ1-6, with D perhaps matching TRBD1 (6 bases). TRBV5-3 is an ORF for which the function is uncertain. The CDR3 is 16 amino acids. V was cut by 3 bases and J by 10 bases, with 20 bases left in between.

This rearrangement joins TRBV12-5 to TRBJ2-7; 7 nucleotides align to TRBD1. The V and J ends lost 6 bases and 2 bases, in that order; junction bases with no gene match: 4. The germline gives CDR1 LGHNT, CDR2 FRNRAP. The CDR3 is 13 residues long. CDR3 in amino acids: CASGFDRAYEQYF. The CDR3 nucleotides read TGTGCTAGTGGATTCGACAGGGCCTACGAGCAGTACTTC.

J is TRBJ2-1 and V is TRBV11-2; no clear D gene. This CDR3 region has 14 residues. V gave up 0 bases and J gave up 7 bases, with 10 bases separating them. In germline, CDR1 is SGHAT, CDR2 FQNNGV. In nucleotides, the CDR3 is TGTGCCAGCAGCTTAGATGACGACTTAAATGAGCAGTTCTTC. Translated: CASSLDDDLNEQFF.

This clone was seen once. The CDR3 is CASSQAGVGETQYF. In DNA, the CDR3 is TGTGCCAGCAGCCAGGCGGGGGTAGGAGAGACCCAGTACTTC. The chain joins TRBV4-2 to TRBJ2-5; 7 nucleotides match TRBD2. Germline V gene lookup returns CDR1 LGHNA and CDR2 YNFKEQ. The CDR3 spans 14 residues. Losses at the gene ends were 3 bases for V and 4 bases for J; bases not matched to a gene: 5.

The chain is built from TRBV12-5 and TRBJ2-1, with 13 bases identical to TRBD2. Germline V CDR1 and CDR2: LGHNT, FRNRAP. This CDR3 has 15 residues. The junction had 2 bases not matched to a gene; V was cut back by 1 base and J by 8 bases. CDR3 nucleotides: TGTGCTAGTGGTTTGGGAACTAGCGGGGGGGATGAGCAGTTCTTC. Translated, it gives CASGLGTSGGDEQFF.

The V and J genes are TRBV19 and TRBJ2-2; 7 bases are shared with TRBD1. The CDR3 consists of 19 residues. Per germline, CDR1 LNHDA and CDR2 SQIVND (reference sequence). The junction had 20 bases not matched to a gene; V was cut back by 6 bases and J by 4 bases. The CDR3 loop reads CASRGTQIDRAVVTGELFF. The DNA of the CDR3 is TGTGCCAGTAGGGGAACTCAAATAGACAGGGCGGTCGTCACCGGGGAGCTGTTTTTT.

This chain links TRBV7-9 with TRBJ2-7, with D possibly TRBD2 on 5 matching bases. Looked up from germline, CDR1 is SEHNR and CDR2 is FQNEAQ (reference sequence). V was trimmed by 6 bases and J by 4 bases, leaving 16 bases between them. CDR3 length equals 14 residues. The chain's CDR3 is CASSPLLAPYEQYF. CDR3 coding DNA: TGTGCCAGCAGTCCCCTTCTAGCCCCGTACGAGCAGTACTTC.

On this clone itself: Other DNA sequences in the sample encode the same CDR3. The chain recombines TRBV4-1 with TRBJ1-5; 9 bases line up with TRBD1. With 3 bases clipped from V and 7 bases from J, the junction kept 10 bases outside the gene matches. CDR1 MGHRA and CDR2 YSYEKL come from the germline V gene. The CDR3 sequence is 16 residues long. CDR3 amino acids: CASSQGGDRAGQPQHF. The CDR3 region has the DNA TGCGCCAGCAGCCAGGGGGGGGACAGGGCTGGACAGCCCCAGCATTTT.

J is TRBJ2-5 and V is TRBV27; either TRBD1 or TRBD2 may supply D (5 bases each). The CDR3 extends over 16 amino acids. Trimming stripped 4 bases from V and 1 base from J, with 16 bases between. Germline V gene sequence: CDR1 MNHEY, CDR2 SMNVEV (reference sequence). CDR3 bases: TGTGCCAGCAGTTATATCGGGGCGTGGGGCCAAGAGACCCAGTACTTC. Translated: CASSYIGAWGQETQYF.

This sequence joins TRBV19 and TRBJ1-1; 8 positions agree with TRBD1. CDR3 length: 15 residues. Germline trimming cut 3 bases from V and 4 bases from J; bases unmatched to any gene: 7. Germline values: CDR1 LNHDA, CDR2 SQIVND (reference sequence). The CDR3 DNA sequence: TGTGCCAGTAGTATCGCGCAGGGGGCACTCACTGAAGCTTTCTTT. The encoded protein is CASSIAQGALTEAFF.

This clone was counted a single time. The V call is TRBV6-1, the J call TRBJ2-7, with D unclear. Per germline, CDR1 MNHNS and CDR2 SASEGT. Trimming pared 8 bases from V and 4 bases from J, leaving 9 bases between. The CDR3 length is 11 residues. CDR3 in amino acids: CASSLGYEQYF. The CDR3 nucleotides are TGTGCCAGCTCGCTTGGGTACGAGCAGTACTTC.

The V call is TRBV4-3, the J call TRBJ2-7; D is uncertain. This CDR3 is built from 12 residues. V was pared by 1 base and J by 3 bases, with 4 bases between. CDR1 and CDR2 from the germline V gene are LGHNA and YSLEER. CDR3 loop: CASSQGNYEQYF. In DNA form, the CDR3 reads TGCGCCAGCAGCCAAGGCAACTACGAGCAGTACTTC.

The chain couples TRBV19 to TRBJ1-2; D is perhaps TRBD1 (6 bases). Germline V CDR1 and CDR2: LNHDA, SQIVND (reference sequence). The V gene lost 7 bases and the J gene lost 8 bases, with 20 bases spanning the gap. CDR3 size: 14 residues. The CDR3: CASTQGFLGMGYTF. As DNA, the CDR3 is TGTGCCAGTACCCAGGGGTTCCTTGGTATGGGCTACACCTTC. The whole variable domain, remainder taken from reference TRBV19 and TRBJ1-2, is DGGITQSPKYLFRKEGQNVTLSCEQNLNHDAMYWYRQDPGQGLRLIYYSQIVNDFQKGDIAEGYSVSREKKESFPLTVTSAQKNPTAFYLCASTQGFLGMGYTFGSGTRLTVV.

The genes are TRBV19 and TRBJ2-5; D may be TRBD2 (7 bases). V dropped 3 bases and J dropped 1 base, with 12 bases sitting between them. Germline CDR1 LNHDA, CDR2 SQIVND (reference sequence). The CDR3 is made up of 15 amino acids. Here the CDR3 reads CASSITGRVQETQYF. CDR3 in DNA: TGTGCCAGTAGTATTACAGGGAGGGTCCAAGAGACCCAGTACTTC.

The chain has TRBV11-2 and TRBJ1-6, with a possible D match to TRBD1 (5 bases). With 1 base removed from V and 8 bases from J, the gap between germline ends came to 15 bases. In germline, CDR1 is SGHAT, CDR2 FQNNGV. The CDR3 length is 16 residues. For the CDR3, the DNA is TGTGCCAGCAGCTTAGCTGGGTCAGGGTGGGATTCACCCCTCCACTTT. Residues: CASSLAGSGWDSPLHF.

The gene calls are TRBV11-2 and TRBJ1-1, with D perhaps matching TRBD1 (6 bases). The CDR3 runs to 14 residues. The germline gives CDR1 SGHAT, CDR2 FQNNGV. Deletions cut 4 bases from V and 6 bases from J, with 15 bases between. CDR3 sequence reads: CASSYPNREAEAFF. For the CDR3, the DNA is TGTGCCAGCAGCTACCCGAACAGGGAGGCTGAAGCTTTCTTT.

This chain uses TRBV11-2 with TRBJ1-2; a possible D gene is TRBD1 (6 bases). There are 12 residues in the CDR3. Trimming stripped 8 bases from V and 6 bases from J, with 13 bases between. Germline CDR1 and CDR2: SGHAT and FQNNGV. The CDR3 coding sequence is TGTGCCAGCTTTGGGGGGGCGGATGGCTACACCTTC. Translation gives CASFGGADGYTF.

The rearrangement links TRBV10-2 to TRBJ2-7; TRBD1 might be the D (6 bases). V was clipped by 7 bases and J by 2 bases, with 15 bases between them. This CDR3 is built from 14 residues. CDR1 is WSHSY and CDR2 is SAAADI in the germline V gene. CDR3 protein: CASNQDSVPYEQYF. CDR3 coding DNA: TGCGCCAGCAACCAGGACAGTGTTCCCTACGAGCAGTACTTC.